Presented here are 15 T cell receptor beta chains from one specimen sequenced in a study of T cell responses to AZD1222 COVID-19 vaccine. Here immunoSEQ multiplex PCR was the method, and the copy in TCRdb shows in-frame clones only, minus some. The table has 110,000 to 150,000 clones, 85% to 90% seen once. The starting material was peripheral blood, obtained on day 0 of AZD1222 vaccination. Receptors originate from an adult in good health.

V and J are TRBV27 and TRBJ1-2; D gene unclear. The ends were cut back, 2 bases at V and 3 bases at J, with 16 bases in the middle. CDR1 and CDR2 from the germline V gene are MNHEY and SMNVEV (reference sequence). The CDR3 has 16 residues. The CDR3 reads CASSLPQLYSDYGYTF. In DNA, the CDR3 is TGTGCCAGCAGTTTACCTCAACTGTACTCGGACTATGGCTACACCTTC.

Regarding this clone: Within the sample, other DNA sequences also encode this same CDR3. The chain combines TRBV6-5 with TRBJ1-1, with a tentative D call TRBD1 (5 bases). V shed 5 bases and J shed 2 bases, with 12 bases lying between them. CDR1 and CDR2 (germline): MNHEY, SVGAGI. The CDR3 loop spans 14 amino acids. The CDR3 DNA is TGTGCCAGCAGTCTCGGAGGGGTAAACACTGAAGCTTTCTTT. This sequence encodes CASSLGGVNTEAFF.

The chain recombines TRBV28 with TRBJ1-1; no reliable D call. With 6 bases removed from V and 6 bases from J, the gap between germline ends came to 14 bases. CDR3 length equals 13 residues. Germline V lookup: CDR1 MDHEN, CDR2 SYDVKM. CDR3: CASSLREAPEAFF. In DNA, the CDR3 is TGTGCCAGCAGCCTTCGGGAGGCGCCTGAAGCTTTCTTT.

This clone was seen a handful of times. The genes are TRBV2 and TRBJ2-1, with 8 positions matching TRBD1. Germline V gives CDR1 SNHLY, CDR2 FYNNEI. The junction had 3 bases not matched to a gene; V was cut back by 8 bases and J by 6 bases. The CDR3 length is 12 residues. In DNA, the CDR3 is TGTGCCAGCGGGGACAGGCTCAATGAGCAGTTCTTC. As protein: CASGDRLNEQFF.

The chain uses TRBV18 and TRBJ2-1, with 13 bases matching TRBD2. Germline V gene sequence: CDR1 KGHSH, CDR2 LQKENI. The junction had 3 bases not matched to a gene; V was cut back by 3 bases and J by 4 bases. This CDR3 region has 16 residues. Written as DNA, the CDR3 is TGTGCCAGCTCACCGGGACTAGCGGGGATTTACAATGAGCAGTTCTTC. Amino acid sequence: CASSPGLAGIYNEQFF.

This clone is a singleton in its sample. The V call is TRBV18, the J call TRBJ1-2; 7 bases match TRBD1. The CDR3 extends over 14 amino acids. The ends lost 1 base at V and 8 bases at J; junction bases unmatched: 7. The germline CDR1 and CDR2 sequences are KGHSH and LQKENI. CDR3 amino acids: CASSPLTGAGGYTF. DNA of the CDR3: TGTGCCAGCTCACCACTAACAGGGGCAGGCGGCTACACCTTC.

The rearrangement joins TRBV11-2 to TRBJ2-1, with 13 bases matching TRBD2. CDR1 is SGHAT and CDR2 is FQNNGV in the germline V gene. The CDR3 runs 16 residues. Losses at the gene ends were 6 bases for V and 7 bases for J; bases not matched to a gene: 9. CDR3 protein: CASSLGTSGKGNEQFF. The DNA for the CDR3 is TGTGCCAGCAGTTTGGGGACTAGCGGGAAGGGAAATGAGCAGTTCTTC. The full variable domain, rest sourced from reference TRBV11-2 and TRBJ2-1, is EAGVAQSPRYKIIEKRQSVAFWCNPISGHATLYWYQQILGQGPKLLIQFQNNGVVDDSQLPKDRFSAERLKGVDSTLKIQPAKLEDSAVYLCASSLGTSGKGNEQFFGPGTRLTVL.

The J gene is TRBJ1-4, the V gene TRBV28, with a tentative D call TRBD1 (6 bases). CDR1 MDHEN and CDR2 SYDVKM come from the germline V gene. Trimming shortened V by 4 bases and J by 4 bases, and 13 bases separated the two germline ends. The CDR3 loop spans 15 amino acids. The CDR3 is CASSSPRGGNEKLFF. DNA for the CDR3: TGTGCCAGCAGTTCCCCTCGAGGGGGTAATGAAAAACTGTTTTTT. The whole variable domain, remainder taken from reference TRBV28 and TRBJ1-4, is DVKVTQSSRYLVKRTGEKVFLECVQDMDHENMFWYRQDPGLGLRLIYFSYDVKMKEKGDIPEGYSVSREKKERFSLILESASTNQTSMYLCASSSPRGGNEKLFFGSGTQLSVL.

The CDR3 protein is CASSSRTVYGYTF. CDR3 nucleotide sequence: TGTGCCAGCAGTTCGCGGACTGTTTATGGCTACACCTTC. V and J are TRBV12-3 or TRBV12-4 and TRBJ1-2; D is unresolved. CDR3 length: 13 amino acids. V was cut by 4 bases and J by 5 bases, with 11 bases left in between.

The V gene is TRBV2, the J gene TRBJ2-5; TRBD1 might be the D (5 bases). The V gene's germline CDR1 is SNHLY and CDR2 FYNNEI. The length of the CDR3 is 15 residues. Trimming cost V 5 bases and J 0 bases, with 13 bases left between them. The CDR3 nucleotides read TGTGCCAGCAGTTCAGGGTGGGGAAACCAAGAGACCCAGTACTTC. Its protein is CASSSGWGNQETQYF.

V gene TRBV14 combines with J gene TRBJ1-2; D remains ambiguous. The CDR3 extends over 14 amino acids. V was trimmed by 3 bases and J by 1 base, leaving 9 bases between them. From germline, CDR1 is SGHDN and CDR2 FVKESK. CDR3 in DNA: TGTGCCAGCAGCCAGCAGAACCTTAACTATGGCTACACCTTC. Protein sequence: CASSQQNLNYGYTF.

The chain joins TRBV19 to TRBJ1-5; no definite D call. Germline values: CDR1 LNHDA, CDR2 SQIVND (reference sequence). This CDR3 is built from 14 residues. V gave up 6 bases and J gave up 4 bases, with 13 bases separating them. CDR3 DNA: TGTGCCAGTAGAGACGCCCCGGGGAATCAGCCCCAGCATTTT. The encoded protein is CASRDAPGNQPQHF.

Only one count was recorded for this clone. This chain uses TRBV7-9 with TRBJ1-6, with D perhaps TRBD1 (6 bases). The CDR3 has 15 residues. Trimming removed 7 bases from V and 5 bases from J, with 15 bases in between. Germline V CDR1 and CDR2: SEHNR, FQNEAQ (reference sequence). The CDR3 sequence: CASKGGANNNSPLHF. DNA for the CDR3: TGTGCCAGCAAAGGGGGGGCGAATAATAATTCACCCCTCCACTTT.

The chain has TRBV5-4 and TRBJ1-4; 10 positions match TRBD1. CDR3 size: 15 residues. Germline V gives CDR1 SGHNT, CDR2 YYREEE (reference sequence). V gave up 0 bases and J gave up 8 bases; unmatched junction bases: 4. The CDR3 here is CASSLAGTGVEKLFF. CDR3 DNA: TGTGCCAGCAGCTTGGCCGGGACAGGGGTAGAAAAACTGTTTTTT.

The rearrangement links TRBV9 to TRBJ1-5; D is uncertain. V lost 0 bases and J 0 bases, leaving 7 bases between the germline ends. From germline, CDR1 is SGDLS and CDR2 YYNGEE. The CDR3 loop spans 15 amino acids. CDR3 coding DNA: TGTGCCAGCAGCGTAGAGGGTTTTAGCAATCAGCCCCAGCATTTT. Its protein is CASSVEGFSNQPQHF.